Presented here are 6 T cell receptor beta chains from one specimen sequenced in a study of blood T cell repertoires in COVID-19. Sequencing used immunoSEQ multiplex PCR; TCRdb keeps in-frame clones, though not all of them. This table holds about 160,000 clones, roughly 90% found once. Specimen: peripheral blood. The source of these receptors is a man between 60 and 70 years old with active or convalescent COVID-19.

The V gene is TRBV6-6, the J gene TRBJ2-1; possibly TRBD2 for D (5 bases). V dropped 8 bases and J dropped 2 bases, with 16 bases sitting between them. The CDR3 extends over 15 amino acids. Germline CDR1 and CDR2: MNHNY and SVGAGI (reference sequence). The CDR3 bases are TGTGCCAGCTTAGACCGGGGTAGCCCCTACAATGAGCAGTTCTTC. This encodes CASLDRGSPYNEQFF.

The chain is built from TRBV6-5 and TRBJ1-2; 10 bases map to TRBD1. Per the germline V gene, CDR1 is MNHEY and CDR2 is SVGAGI. The CDR3 is made up of 13 amino acids. V shed 8 bases, J shed 4 bases, and the junction held 4 bases outside the gene matches. CDR3 in amino acids: CASGTGEGYGYTF. CDR3 nucleotides: TGTGCCAGCGGGACAGGGGAAGGCTATGGCTACACCTTC.

The V call is TRBV6-5, the J call TRBJ2-4, with 8 bases fitting TRBD2. This CDR3 has 16 amino acids. The germline V gene encodes CDR1 MNHEY and CDR2 SVGAGI. The V gene end was trimmed by 0 bases and the J gene end by 1 base; junction bases not matched to a gene: 2. In DNA form, the CDR3 reads TGTGCCAGCAGTTACTCCACTAGCGGTGCCAAAAACATTCAGTACTTC. Its translation: CASSYSTSGAKNIQYF.

This clone was observed a single time. The rearrangement uses TRBV5-4 and TRBJ2-2; 16 positions match TRBD2. CDR3 length: 18 amino acids. The trim removed 4 bases at V and 4 bases at J, leaving 7 bases unmatched. The germline CDR1 and CDR2 sequences are SGHNT and YYREEE (reference sequence). CDR3 nucleotides: TGTGCCAGCAGCCCGCTTGGGACTAGCGGGGGGGCCACCGGGGAGCTGTTTTTT. Its protein is CASSPLGTSGGATGELFF.

The V call is TRBV9, the J call TRBJ2-1; 15 positions match TRBD2. V dropped 4 bases and J dropped 4; count of bases not matched to a gene: 9. The germline gives CDR1 SGDLS, CDR2 YYNGEE. The CDR3 totals 18 residues. This CDR3 reads CASSPRGLAGGNYNEQFF. DNA for the CDR3: TGTGCCAGCAGCCCAAGGGGACTAGCGGGGGGAAATTACAATGAGCAGTTCTTC. Supplemented by reference TRBV9 and TRBJ2-1, the full variable domain reads DSGVTQTPKHLITATGQRVTLRCSPRSGDLSVYWYQQSLDQGLQFLIQYYNGEERAKGNILERFSAQQFPDLHSELNLSSLELGDSALYFCASSPRGLAGGNYNEQFFGPGTRLTVL.

This rearrangement joins TRBV5-1 to TRBJ1-3; no clear D gene. Germline CDR1 is SGHRS and CDR2 is YFSETQ. The CDR3 is 14 residues long. V was shortened by 1 base and J by 0 bases, with 5 bases between the two germline ends. CDR3 nucleotide sequence: TGCGCCAGCAGCTTGTCCGTCTCTGGAAACACCATATATTTT. Translated: CASSLSVSGNTIYF.